This T cell receptor beta chain was obtained from a study of blood T cells in healthy people across ages. Trimming removed 5 bases from V and 3 bases from J; junction bases left unmatched: 2. The CDR3 spans 14 residues. Germline CDR1 reads SGHDT; CDR2 reads YYEEEE. General study results and limits: Diversity of TCR beta per million T cells declined in a roughly linear way with age. Investigators treated diversity estimates from one million T cells as underestimates. Higher diversity and more naive CD4+ cells were features of long-lived donors, compared to aged donors.

A J-beta primer mix and a sample-barcoded 5' primer were used in a second PCR of about 7 to 12 cycles. TCRdb processed the 5' RACE reads anew with MiXCR; each CDR3 protein has one entry. The repertoire holds about a million distinct CDR3 sequences, with 45% to 60% as singletons. Investigators took around 10 milliliters of peripheral blood from every donor. A word on this clonotype: Its specificity is unknown.

The chain has TRBV5-6 and TRBJ2-1, with TRBD2 identical over 10 bases. What was sequenced was blood. The TCR was taken from a woman aged 55-75 years in good health. CDR3 sequence: CASRLAGDYNEQFF. The CDR3 DNA reads as TGTGCCAGCAGGCTAGCGGGAGACTACAATGAGCAGTTCTTC.